The present entry profiles one TCR beta chain with its context. Its antigen is not identified. The naive CD8 population came from CD45RO-negative cells selected for CCR7, without terminally differentiated effector memory CD45RA+ cells. In germline, CDR1 is MNHNY, CDR2 SVGAGI (reference sequence). This CDR3 comprises 16 residues. Trimming took off 3 bases at V and 0 bases at J, with 12 bases between the two ends. This specimen comes from a study of shared clonotypes between healthy human individuals. Study in general: The donor group consisted of two women and three men, aged 18 to 49.

The data were produced by immunoSEQ multiplex PCR, yet TCRdb's version contains in-frame clones alone and is incomplete. This sample has about 2.1 million clones, with around 93% found just once. Study-wide results and caveats: Naive CD4 clonotypes were shared across a handful of donors at roughly 4.6%. Blood alone was sampled, and tissue repertoires likely differ.

This chain links TRBV6-6 with TRBJ1-5; no clear D. The sequence came from a man aged 18 to 29 in good health. Some clones in this sample may be carry-over from other donors' samples. The sequenced material came from naive CD8+ T cells from PBMCs. Written as DNA, the CDR3 is TGTGCCAGCAGTTATATCGGCAGACATAGCAATCAGCCCCAGCATTTT. It codes for CASSYIGRHSNQPQHF.